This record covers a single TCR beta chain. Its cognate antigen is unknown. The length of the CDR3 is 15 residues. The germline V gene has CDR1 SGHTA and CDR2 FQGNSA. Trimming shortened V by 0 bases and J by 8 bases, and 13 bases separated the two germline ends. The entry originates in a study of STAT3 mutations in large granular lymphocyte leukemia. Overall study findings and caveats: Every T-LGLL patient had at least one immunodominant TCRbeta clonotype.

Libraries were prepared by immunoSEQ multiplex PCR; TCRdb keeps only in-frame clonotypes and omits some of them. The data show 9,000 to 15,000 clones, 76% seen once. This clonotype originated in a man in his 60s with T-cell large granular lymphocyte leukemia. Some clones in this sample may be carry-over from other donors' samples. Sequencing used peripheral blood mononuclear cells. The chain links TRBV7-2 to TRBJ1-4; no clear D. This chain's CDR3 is CASSLAGLMGEKLFF. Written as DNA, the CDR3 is TGTGCCAGCAGCTTAGCGGGTCTTATGGGGGAAAAACTGTTTTTT.